A selection of T cell receptor beta chains follows, all from one sample in a study of blood T cell repertoires in COVID-19. Using immunoSEQ multiplex PCR, the repertoire was profiled, and TCRdb retains in-frame clones only, with some absent. The sample holds over 120,000 clones; approximately 89% are singletons and the top ten take under 2%. Sequenced sample: peripheral blood. These receptors were obtained from a human donor in a cohort sampled during active COVID-19. Both conserved end residues are part of each CDR3. Fields, in order: J gene, V gene, clone size, D gene, CDR3 DNA, CDR3 protein. The D gene is left open where the match is weak. For some rows the clone size is stated as once, few or many, or as a class when expanded; others skip it.

TRBJ1-4 | TRBV19 | - | TRBD1 | TGTGCCAGTAGTCTCGACAGGGGCGGTAATGAAAAACTGTTTTTT | CASSLDRGGNEKLFF
TRBJ2-3 | TRBV11-2 | - | - | TGTGCCAGCAGCTCCTTCCGCGCAGATACGCAGTATTTT | CASSSFRADTQYF
TRBJ1-4 | TRBV13 | - | - | TGTGCCAGCAGCCAGCAGGGAATTAATGAAAAACTGTTTTTT | CASSQQGINEKLFF
TRBJ1-2 | TRBV5-8 | - | TRBD1 | TGTGCCAGCAGCGCAGACAGGGTTCGGGTCACCTTC | CASSADRVRVTF
TRBJ1-1 | TRBV2 | - | TRBD1 | TGTGCCAGCAGTGAAGTACGGGGGACAGGGGGAGCGGCTTTCTTT | CASSEVRGTGGAAFF
TRBJ1-2 | TRBV12-3/TRBV12-4 | - | - | TGTGCCAGCAGTTTAGAGAGCTATGGCTACACCTTC | CASSLESYGYTF
TRBJ1-5 | TRBV2 | few | - | TGTGCCAGCAGTCGGGAGGGTCGCAATCAGCCCCAGCATTTT | CASSREGRNQPQHF
TRBJ2-2 | TRBV9 | - | - | TGTGCCAGCAGCGTACCAGCGAACACCGGGGAGCTGTTTTTT | CASSVPANTGELFF
TRBJ1-6 | TRBV10-3 | - | - | TGTGCCATCAGTGAGCCCAGGGGTGGAAGATCACCCCTCCACTTT | CAISEPRGGRSPLHF
TRBJ1-1 | TRBV7-9 | - | - | TGTGCCAGCAGCCCGGGACACCTTAACACTGAAGCTTTCTTT | CASSPGHLNTEAFF
TRBJ1-2 | TRBV19 | - | TRBD1 | TGTGCCAGTAATTCCCGGGACAGGGATGACTATGGCTACACCTTC | CASNSRDRDDYGYTF
TRBJ1-6 | TRBV2 | - | TRBD1 | TGTGCCAGCAGTGAAGCGCCTTACCAACAGGGGTTGCATTCACCCCTCCACTTT | CASSEAPYQQGLHSPLHF
TRBJ1-6 | TRBV4-1 | - | TRBD1 | TGCGCCAGCAGCCTTCAGTACGGGACAGGGGACTCCTATAATTCACCCCTCCACTTT | CASSLQYGTGDSYNSPLHF
TRBJ1-6 | TRBV15 | once | TRBD1 | TGTGCCTCGGGACAGGGGCGCTCACCCCTCCACTTT | CASGQGRSPLHF
TRBJ1-2 | TRBV5-4 | - | TRBD1 | TGTGCCAGCGCGTCGGACAGGGGTTCTTATGGCTACACCTTC | CASASDRGSYGYTF
TRBJ1-2 | TRBV3-1/TRBV3-2 | - | TRBD1 | TGTGCCAGCAGCCAAAGGACAGGGGATGGCTACACCTTC | CASSQRTGDGYTF
TRBJ2-3 | TRBV4-1 | - | - | TGCGCCAGCAGCCAAGTCTCCGGCACAGATACGCAGTATTTT | CASSQVSGTDTQYF
TRBJ2-7 | TRBV6-4 | - | TRBD2 | TGTGCCAGTATTGAACTACTAGCGGGGGGGGCCTACGAGCAGTACTTC | CASIELLAGGAYEQYF
TRBJ1-2 | TRBV19 | - | - | TGTGCCAGTAGTCTCGGACGTTTTGAGGGATATGGCTACACCTTC | CASSLGRFEGYGYTF
TRBJ1-1 | TRBV27 | - | TRBD1 | TGTGCCAGCAGTTCCTACCGGGACAGAAAGAACACTGAAGCTTTCTTT | CASSSYRDRKNTEAFF
TRBJ1-3 | TRBV27 | - | - | TGTGCCAGCAGTTTAACGGCGGGAGCTGGAAACACCATATATTTT | CASSLTAGAGNTIYF
TRBJ2-2 | TRBV5-1 | - | TRBD2 | TGCGCCAGCAGCCCCGGGGGGACCGGGGAGCTGTTTTTT | CASSPGGTGELFF
TRBJ1-5 | TRBV30 | - | TRBD1 | TGTGCCTGGAGTGTCGACAGGGATCAGCCCCAGCATTTT | CAWSVDRDQPQHF
TRBJ1-1 | TRBV7-9 | - | - | TGTGCCAGCAGCTTCCATAACTCTGAAGCTTTCTTT | CASSFHNSEAFF
TRBJ2-5 | TRBV12-1 | - | - | TGTGCCAGCAGCTTCAGGGGTCCCCAAGAGACCCAGTACTTC | CASSFRGPQETQYF
TRBJ2-3 | TRBV7-9 | once | TRBD2 | TGTGCCAGTAAGAGTAGAACATTAGCGGGGGATACAGATACGCAGTATTTT | CASKSRTLAGDTDTQYF
TRBJ2-2 | TRBV7-3 | - | - | TGTGCCAGCAGCTTATCCGGGATTAACACCGGGGAGCTGTTTTTT | CASSLSGINTGELFF
TRBJ2-7 | TRBV5-1 | - | TRBD1 | TGCGCCAGCAGCTTGGGGCAGACAGGGTACTCCTACGAGCAGTACTTC | CASSLGQTGYSYEQYF
TRBJ1-5 | TRBV4-2 | - | - | TGTGCCAGCAGCCAAGAGGGGACACCTAGCAATCAGCCCCAGCATTTT | CASSQEGTPSNQPQHF
TRBJ2-7 | TRBV7-9 | few | - | TGTGCCTGGGGGCGGGCGGATTTCTACGAGCAGTACTTC | CAWGRADFYEQYF
TRBJ1-1 | TRBV27 | - | - | TGTGCCAGCCATCGCCCCGGGGCTGAAGCTTTCTTT | CASHRPGAEAFF
TRBJ2-4 | TRBV7-9 | - | - | TGTGCCAGCAGCCGTTCACAGGGAAGAGGTTGGATTCAGTACTTC | CASSRSQGRGWIQYF
TRBJ2-5 | TRBV6-6 | - | TRBD1 | TGTGCCAGCAGTTACCCGGGACAGGATCAAGAGACCCAGTACTTC | CASSYPGQDQETQYF
TRBJ2-1 | TRBV5-1 | - | - | TGCGCCAGCAGCTTGTATGGGGGCCTCACTTACAATGAGCAGTTCTTC | CASSLYGGLTYNEQFF
TRBJ1-1 | TRBV12-5 | - | - | TGTGCTAGTGGTTTGTCTCCGGTTTTCCCTGAAGCTTTCTTT | CASGLSPVFPEAFF
TRBJ2-1 | TRBV2 | once | - | TGTGCCAGCAGTGTCGTTCAGGGCCCATCCTACAATGAGCAGTTCTTC | CASSVVQGPSYNEQFF
TRBJ2-4 | TRBV9 | - | - | TGTGCCAGCAGCGATCTTGCGGACATTCAGTACTTC | CASSDLADIQYF
TRBJ1-1 | TRBV19 | - | TRBD1 | TGTGCCAGTAGTATAGGTTCGAACAGGGGGAGAATCTTT | CASSIGSNRGRIF